This paragraph reports one T cell receptor (beta chain). Original handling: Reference gene primers were amplified, and this amplification served to estimate nucleated cell counts. The repertoire was sequenced with immunoSEQ multiplex PCR; TCRdb's copy has only in-frame clones and lacks some. V, J and clone size were drawn from that table, and D and trimming were deduced from the DNA. The table has about 330,000 clones, around nine tenths seen once. The germline V gene has CDR1 MGHRA and CDR2 YSYEKL. V was pared by 4 bases and J by 6 bases, with 3 bases of the junction left unmatched. This CDR3 is 14 amino acids long. This entry comes from a study of blood T cell repertoires in COVID-19.

The receptor was isolated from a woman aged 25 to 39 who had recovered from COVID-19. The specimen sequenced was PBMCs or T cells enriched from blood (not recorded which). The chain links TRBV4-1 to TRBJ1-1; 12 bases agree with TRBD1. CDR3 coding DNA: TGCGCCAGCAGCCTGGGACAGGGGGCCGCTGAAGCTTTCTTT. Translating gives CASSLGQGAAEAFF.